The T cell receptor (beta chain) under discussion was sequenced for a study of vaccination effects on CD4 cells after COVID-19. As for this clone: As yet, its antigen is unknown.

Antigen-specific CD4+ T cells were expanded with viral peptide pools in the ViraFEST assay before sequencing. Once cultured for approximately ten days, the cells underwent separation to obtain CD4+ T cells. Vaccine recipients had no previous SARS-CoV-2 infection; their nucleocapsid antibodies were negative. Half of the medium was exchanged for IL-2 medium on both days 3 and 7. TCRdb's table, derived via immunoSEQ multiplex PCR, lists solely in-frame clones and lacks some. The sample consists of under 80,000 clones, 78% of them appearing once. The CDR3 spans 15 residues. V lost 2 bases, J lost 2 bases, and 4 bases stayed unmatched. Germline CDR1 and CDR2: MNHNS and SASEGT.

Sequencing used CD4+ T cells from PBMCs cultured with SARS-CoV-2 spike peptides, obtained before COVID-19 vaccination. The source is a human donor who received a COVID-19 vaccine. The chain couples TRBV6-1 to TRBJ2-5; TRBD1 agrees at 8 bases. CDR3 in amino acids: CASSETGGFQETQYF. The CDR3 DNA reads TGTGCCAGCAGTGAAACAGGGGGATTTCAAGAGACCCAGTACTTC.